What follows is one T cell receptor (beta chain) and its context. Its antigen is undetermined. Libraries were prepared by immunoSEQ multiplex PCR; TCRdb keeps only in-frame clonotypes and omits some of them. The sample holds about 130,000 clones; around 90% are singletons and the top ten take 4.4%. V shed 4 bases, J shed 0 bases, and the junction held 13 bases outside the gene matches. Germline loops: CDR1 GTSNPN, CDR2 SVGIG (reference sequence). This CDR3 has 19 amino acids. These data come from a study of T cell responses to AZD1222 COVID-19 vaccine. The study's findings and limits: Once two AZD1222 doses were given, Spike-specific TCR breadth and depth went up. Nearly half of the spike-specific TCRs reportedly recognize variant regions that carry no mutations.

The receptor comes from an adult in good health. The chain joins TRBV30 to TRBJ2-3; TRBD2 matches 13 bases. The specimen was peripheral blood, collected on day 0 of MenACWY control vaccination. The CDR3 region is CAWTTDLGLAGLSTDTQYF. Here the CDR3 DNA reads TGTGCCTGGACAACCGACCTGGGACTAGCGGGACTTAGCACAGATACGCAGTATTTT.